Following are 21 T cell receptor beta chains from one sample sequenced in a study of blood T cells in healthy people across ages. Primers used in a second PCR of roughly 6 to 11 cycles were a sample-barcoded 5' primer and a J-beta primer mix. TCRdb recomputed calls from the 5' RACE reads with MiXCR, one row per CDR3 protein. The sample gives some 900,000 distinct CDR3 sequences, about 28% of which show up once; about 18% is in the top ten. The sample consisted of blood. The source of these receptors is a woman aged 80 or over in good health.

This clonotype turned up a few times. V and J are TRBV6-1 and TRBJ2-3, with D perhaps matching TRBD1 (6 bases). Germline V lookup: CDR1 MNHNS, CDR2 SASEGT. V was trimmed by 1 base and J by 4 bases, leaving 12 bases between them. This CDR3 has 15 residues. Here the CDR3 reads CASSEGRAGADTQYF. CDR3 DNA: TGTGCCAGCAGTGAAGGGAGAGCAGGGGCAGATACGCAGTATTTT.

The table lists this clonotype with a count of one. The junction differs from germline at one of its ends, possibly a read error. The chain is built from TRBV3-1 and TRBJ1-6; D is unclear. The CDR3 sequence is 15 residues long. Germline V gene data show CDR1 as LGHDT and CDR2 as YNNKEL (reference sequence). The CDR3 here is CASSQAREGNLPLHF. The CDR3 DNA reads as TGTGCCAGCAGCCAGGCCCGGGAAGGTAATTTACCCCTCCACTTT.

The chain uses TRBV5-1 and TRBJ2-5; D is perhaps TRBD1 or TRBD2 (5 bases each). Looked up from germline, CDR1 is SGHRS and CDR2 is YFSETQ. V lost 3 bases to trimming and J lost 5 bases, with 17 bases between them. The CDR3 spans 15 residues. The CDR3 region is CASSWGRNVQETQYF. CDR3 bases: TGCGCCAGCAGCTGGGGACGGAACGTCCAGGAGACCCAGTACTTC.

The V and J genes are TRBV10-2 and TRBJ1-6, with 8 nucleotides matching TRBD1. V lost 4 bases and J lost 10; bases outside the gene matches: 6. The germline CDR1 and CDR2 sequences are WSHSY and SAAADI. This CDR3 contains 14 residues. CDR3 nucleotide sequence: TGCGCCAGCAGTGCGGACAGGGTATCCTCACCCCTCCACTTT. Its protein is CASSADRVSSPLHF.

This clonotype was recorded at least ten times. This may be a read error: a much more frequent sequence differs by one nucleotide. V usage is TRBV5-1 and J usage is TRBJ2-3; D gene unclear. Trimming removed 3 bases from V and 4 bases from J, with 12 bases in between. Germline V lookup: CDR1 SGHRS, CDR2 YFSETQ. The length of the CDR3 is 14 residues. For the CDR3, the DNA is TGCGCCAGCAGCTGGGAAGGGAATGCAGATACGCAGTATTTT. Protein sequence: CASSWEGNADTQYF.

The gene calls are TRBV7-2 and TRBJ1-1, with a weak D call TRBD1 (5 bases). The germline CDR1 and CDR2 sequences are SGHTA and FQGNSA. The V end was cut by 4 bases, the J end by 7 bases, with 13 bases between. The CDR3 is made up of 13 amino acids. The CDR3 spells CASSSQGGLEAFF. As DNA, the CDR3 is TGTGCCAGCAGCTCTCAGGGCGGACTTGAAGCTTTCTTT.

Points on this clonotype: A much larger clone sits a single nucleotide away, making a read error possible. The V call is TRBV12-3 or TRBV12-4, the J call TRBJ1-6, with 7 positions matching TRBD1. This CDR3 comprises 15 residues. The CDR3 DNA reads as TGTGCCAGCAGTTTAGGGGCAGGGGGAAATTCACCCCCCCACTTT. This codes for CASSLGAGGNSPPHF.

Only a few counts were recorded for this clonotype. This chain joins TRBV30 and TRBJ1-6; unclear D gene. V dropped 0 bases and J dropped 5 bases, with 2 bases sitting between them. CDR1 GTSNPN and CDR2 SVGIG come from the germline V gene (reference sequence). CDR3 size: 12 residues. The CDR3 sequence is CAWSVNNSPLHF. DNA for the CDR3: TGTGCCTGGAGTGTCAATAATTCACCCCTCCACTTT.

Concerning this clonotype: Given a much more abundant clone one base away, this may be a read error. The CDR3 ends on some other residue instead of the conserved phenylalanine or tryptophan, so this is likely a read error. This chain connects TRBV6-9 to TRBJ2-1; D ambiguous. V was cut by 0 bases and J by 0 bases, with 9 bases left in between. Per the germline V gene, CDR1 is MNHGY and CDR2 is SVAAGI. The CDR3 has 16 residues. In DNA form, the CDR3 reads TGTGCCAGCAGTTATTCAAGGAAGAGCTCCTACAATGAGCAGTTCTGC. It specifies CASSYSRKSSYNEQFC.

This sequence joins TRBV21-1 and TRBJ1-1; whether TRBD1, the table's D call, matches the DNA was not checked. TRBV21-1 is a listed pseudogene. This CDR3 contains 15 residues. The CDR3 sequence: CASSATGTPNTEAFF. Written as DNA, the CDR3 is TGTGCCAGCAGCGCGACCGGAACACCGAACACTGAAGCTTTCTTT.

This clonotype was counted at least ten times. The J gene is TRBJ2-5, the V gene TRBV9; D is possibly TRBD2 (6 bases). Deletions cut 0 bases from V and 3 bases from J, with 12 bases between. This CDR3 has 15 residues. Germline V gene sequence: CDR1 SGDLS, CDR2 YYNGEE. The CDR3 DNA reads as TGTGCCAGCAGCGTAGGCGGGGTAATGGAAGAGACCCAGTACTTC. Its protein product is CASSVGGVMEETQYF.

In the case of this clonotype: A much larger clone is a single base away; this may be a read error. The V call is TRBV7-2, the J call TRBJ2-4; D unresolved. V was trimmed by 5 bases and J by 5 bases, leaving 13 bases between them. The CDR3 length is 14 residues. Per germline, CDR1 SGHTA and CDR2 FQGNSA. This CDR3 is CASSHGTAENIQYF. The CDR3 DNA reads as TGTGCCAGCAGCCACGGTACGGCCGAAAACATTCAGTACTTC.

This clonotype was counted between two and nine times. CDR3 sequence (DNA): TGTGCCAGCAGGCTAGCGAACTCGAGGGGAATGTACTTC. Its translation: CASRLANSRGMYF. The chain carries TRBV7-2 and TRBJ2-7; TRBD2 is a possible D gene (6 bases). The germline gives CDR1 SGHTA, CDR2 FQGNSA. This CDR3 is built from 13 residues. Trimming took 6 bases from V and 12 from J, leaving 21 bases between them. Full variable domain (rest looked up from reference TRBV7-2 and TRBJ2-7): GAGVSQSPSNKVTEKGKDVELRCDPISGHTALYWYRQSLGQGLEFLIYFQGNSAPDKSGLPSDRFSAERTGGSVSTLTIQRTQQEDSAVYLCASRLANSRGMYFGPGTRLTVT.

The chain couples TRBV6-5 to TRBJ1-2, with D perhaps TRBD1 (5 bases). Germline values: CDR1 MNHEY, CDR2 SVGAGI. This CDR3 is built from 17 residues. V dropped 0 bases and J dropped 2 bases, with 16 bases sitting between them. CDR3 sequence: CASSYSRTRGQNYGYTF. The CDR3 DNA follows: TGTGCCAGCAGTTACTCGAGGACTCGGGGCCAGAACTATGGCTACACCTTC.

This clonotype occurred many times. V and J are TRBV5-1 and TRBJ2-3; 9 nucleotides match TRBD2. Trimming at V came to 0 bases and at J to 2 bases, leaving 7 bases not matched to a gene. This CDR3 is 17 amino acids long. Germline CDR1 reads SGHRS; CDR2 reads YFSETQ. This CDR3 is CASSLGSTSGFTDTQYF. CDR3 bases: TGCGCCAGCAGCTTGGGCTCGACTAGCGGATTCACAGATACGCAGTATTTT.

This clonotype was seen a few times. This rearrangement joins TRBV5-6 to TRBJ2-7, with D possibly being TRBD1 or TRBD2 (5 bases each). The CDR3 spans 15 residues. V was trimmed by 2 bases and J by 7 bases, leaving 19 bases between them. Germline V gene lookup returns CDR1 SGHDT and CDR2 YYEEEE. The DNA of the CDR3 is TGTGCCAGCAGCTTTAGGGACCGGGACGACAATGAGCAGTACTTC. Translated: CASSFRDRDDNEQYF.

In its sample, this clonotype was seen many times. The chain has TRBV7-9 and TRBJ2-5; TRBD2 might be the D (5 bases). V shed 5 bases and J shed 1 base, with 11 bases lying between them. The CDR3 runs 14 residues. The germline CDR1 and CDR2 sequences are SEHNR and FQNEAQ (reference sequence). The CDR3 here is CASSPGNSQETQYF. The CDR3 DNA reads TGTGCCAGCAGCCCCGGGAACAGCCAAGAGACCCAGTACTTC.

With respect to this clonotype: Mismatch with germline at one junction end may stem from a read error. This rearrangement joins TRBV28 to TRBJ1-2; 7 nucleotides match TRBD1. The CDR3 is 12 residues long. Germline CDR1 is MDHEN and CDR2 is SYDVKM. CDR3 region: CAGSLLDRGYTF. CDR3 in DNA: TGTGCCGGCAGTTTATTGGACAGGGGCTACACCTTC.

There are many counts of this clonotype. This chain joins TRBV5-5 and TRBJ2-7; D perhaps matches TRBD2 (6 bases). The germline gives CDR1 SGHKS, CDR2 YYEKEE (reference sequence). The V and J ends lost 4 bases and 0 bases respectively, with 14 bases between them. The CDR3 is 15 amino acids. The CDR3 bases are TGTGCCAGCAGCCTGTGGGGGGACGGCTCCTACGAGCAGTACTTC. Encoded protein: CASSLWGDGSYEQYF.

This clonotype appeared a single time. One end of the junction fails to match germline, which may point to a read error. The chain has TRBV9 and TRBJ2-7; TRBD2 agrees at 12 bases. Gene TRBJ2-5 matches the end of the DNA better, so the J call may be wrong. The CDR3 has 15 amino acids. Germline lookup yields CDR1 SGDLS and CDR2 YYNGEE. The CDR3 DNA reads TGTTCCAGCAGCACGACTAGCGGGGGTGAACCGACCCAGTACTTC. It codes for CSSSTTSGGEPTQYF.

There are a few counts of this clonotype. The V and J genes are TRBV20-1 and TRBJ1-5, with D possibly being TRBD1 (6 bases). The V and J ends lost 3 bases and 0 bases respectively, with 12 bases between them. The CDR3 extends over 15 amino acids. Germline assignment: CDR1 DFQATT and CDR2 SNEGSKA (reference sequence). The CDR3 nucleotides read TGCAGTGCTAGGGCCCAGGGGATTAGCAATCAGCCCCAGCATTTT. Protein: CSARAQGISNQPQHF.